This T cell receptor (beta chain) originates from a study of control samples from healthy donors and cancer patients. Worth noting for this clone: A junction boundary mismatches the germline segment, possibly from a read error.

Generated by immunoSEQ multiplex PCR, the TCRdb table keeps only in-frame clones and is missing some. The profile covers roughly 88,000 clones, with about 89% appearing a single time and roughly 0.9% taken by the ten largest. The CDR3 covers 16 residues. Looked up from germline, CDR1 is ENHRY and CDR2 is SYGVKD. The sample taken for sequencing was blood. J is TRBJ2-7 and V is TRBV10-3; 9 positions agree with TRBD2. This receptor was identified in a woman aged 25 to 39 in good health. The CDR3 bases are TGTGCCATCAGTGATCCGACTAGCGGCGATCTACGAGCAGTGGACTTC. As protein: CAISDPTSGDLRAVDF.